This T cell receptor beta chain appears in the sequencing data of a study of vaccination effects on CD4 cells after COVID-19. As for the study in general: As their vaccination, participants received two doses of either BNT162b2 or mRNA-1273.

Study-wide findings and caveats: Few convalescent patients and no early post-infection timepoints were included in the study.

TCRdb keeps only in-frame clones here, not all; method: immunoSEQ multiplex PCR. The profile shows about 54,000 clones, 65% to 90% of them singletons. Antigen-specific CD4+ T cells were first expanded with viral peptide pools by the ViraFEST assay and only then sequenced. Following culture for around 9 days, CD4+ T cells were isolated. Wells of around 2 million PBMC each were grown with about 9.5 IU/ml IL-2 and about 9.7 ug/ml peptides. V gave up 6 bases and J gave up 0 bases; unmatched junction bases: 5. The germline gives CDR1 WNHNN, CDR2 SYGVQD (reference sequence). The CDR3 covers 15 residues. This clone has a handful of counts. Its antigen is still unknown.

This sequence originates from a human donor who received a COVID-19 vaccine. This sequence joins TRBV10-1 and TRBJ2-3; 8 positions agree with TRBD2. Sample: CD4+ T cells from PBMCs cultured with HCoV-229E spike peptides, taken before COVID-19 vaccination. The chain's CDR3 is CASSEGLVSTDTQYF. CDR3 DNA: TGCGCCAGCAGCGAGGGACTAGTAAGCACAGATACGCAGTATTTT.